Listed here are 11 T cell receptor beta chains from one sample, sequenced in a study of OX40 agonist ivuxolimab in advanced cancers. The assay was immunoSEQ multiplex PCR, and TCRdb's table has in-frame clones only and misses some. The repertoire holds 70,000 to 95,000 clones, about nine tenths seen once, with approximately 7% in the top ten. The material was CD4+ or CD8+ T cells sorted from blood, obtained in a trial of the OX40 agonist ivuxolimab. These receptors all come from an adult with an advanced solid tumor such as melanoma, head and neck, liver or kidney cancer.

The V gene is TRBV7-8, the J gene TRBJ2-7, with a possible D match to TRBD2 (6 bases). The CDR3 covers 15 residues. CDR1 is SGHVS and CDR2 is FQNEAQ in the germline V gene. The germline V and J ends were trimmed by 5 bases and 4 bases, with 18 bases remaining between them. CDR3 residues: CASSPRDGGSYEQYF. CDR3 sequence (DNA): TGTGCCAGCAGCCCTCGGGACGGGGGAAGTTACGAGCAGTACTTC.

This chain uses TRBV18 with TRBJ2-7, with TRBD1 matching 7 bases. Trimming removed 4 bases from V and 1 base from J; junction bases left unmatched: 7. Germline CDR1 KGHSH, CDR2 LQKENI. CDR3 length: 15 amino acids. The CDR3 coding sequence is TGTGCCAGCTCACAAGTCGGACAGGTGTCCTACGAGCAGTACTTC. Protein sequence: CASSQVGQVSYEQYF.

The rearrangement links TRBV7-3 to TRBJ2-1, with 13 positions matching TRBD2. CDR1 is SGHTA, CDR2 FQGTGA, per germline. The CDR3 contains 16 residues. Trimming cost V 5 bases and J 5 bases; bases outside gene matches: 6. DNA of the CDR3: TGTGCCAGCAGCCCCTTGACTAGCGGGAGGAACAATGAGCAGTTCTTC. The encoded protein is CASSPLTSGRNNEQFF.

This chain uses TRBV11-2 with TRBJ2-3; no reliable D call. V was cut by 5 bases and J by 6 bases, with 9 bases left in between. Germline CDR1 reads SGHAT; CDR2 reads FQNNGV. The CDR3 totals 12 residues. Written as DNA, the CDR3 is TGTGCCAGCAGCATCCTGGGCGATACGCAGTATTTT. Translated, it gives CASSILGDTQYF.

A single count supports this clone. The rearrangement links TRBV10-1 to TRBJ2-7; TRBD1 might be the D (5 bases). CDR3 length: 14 residues. Germline CDR1 WNHNN, CDR2 SYGVQD (reference sequence). V lost 3 bases, J lost 6 bases, and 15 bases lay in between. CDR3 sequence: CASSESFTGSEQYF. As DNA, the CDR3 is TGCGCCAGCAGTGAATCATTTACAGGTTCCGAGCAGTACTTC.

V is TRBV9 and J is TRBJ2-1; D possibly corresponds to TRBD2 (5 bases). V dropped 3 bases and J dropped 1 base, with 11 bases sitting between them. Germline CDR1 is SGDLS and CDR2 is YYNGEE. This CDR3 region has 15 residues. CDR3 protein: CASSGLSGSYNEQFF. As DNA, the CDR3 is TGTGCCAGCAGCGGACTAAGCGGTTCCTACAATGAGCAGTTCTTC.

DNA for the CDR3: TGTGCCACCTCCCCTCCAGCGGGAGTGTCCTACGAGCAGTACTTC. Its protein is CATSPPAGVSYEQYF. The genes are TRBV27 and TRBJ2-7, with 8 bases identical to TRBD2. The trim removed 10 bases at V and 1 base at J, leaving 12 bases unmatched. This CDR3 comprises 15 residues. From germline, CDR1 is MNHEY and CDR2 SMNVEV (reference sequence).

This clone was detected a few times. J is TRBJ2-7 and V is TRBV7-9; 11 nucleotides align to TRBD1. The CDR3 runs 13 residues. The trim removed 4 bases at V and 7 bases at J, leaving 3 bases unmatched. Germline loops: CDR1 SEHNR, CDR2 FQNEAQ (reference sequence). In DNA, the CDR3 is TGTGCCAGCAGCTCGGACAGGGGGCATGAGCAGTACTTC. This gives the protein CASSSDRGHEQYF.

The chain has TRBV18 and TRBJ2-7, with TRBD2 matching 8 bases. The V segment lost 3 bases and the J segment 1 base; nucleotides outside the gene matches: 8. The CDR3 spans 16 residues. The germline V gene has CDR1 KGHSH and CDR2 LQKENI. As DNA, the CDR3 is TGTGCCAGCTCACCTCAAAGGACTAGCCCTTCCTACGAGCAGTACTTC. It codes for CASSPQRTSPSYEQYF.

The J gene is TRBJ1-5, the V gene TRBV19; D call uncertain. V lost 10 bases to trimming and J lost 4 bases, with 17 bases between them. The CDR3 covers 14 residues. From germline, CDR1 is LNHDA and CDR2 SQIVND (reference sequence). For the CDR3, the DNA is TGTGCCACCTCCTCGGCAGGAAAGAATCAGCCCCAGCATTTT. This codes for CATSSAGKNQPQHF.

The chain combines TRBV27 with TRBJ2-1; 7 nucleotides match TRBD1. The V gene's germline CDR1 is MNHEY and CDR2 SMNVEV (reference sequence). The trim removed 3 bases at V and 10 bases at J, leaving 12 bases unmatched. This CDR3 spans 15 amino acids. CDR3 loop: CASSFFLDRRNEQFF. CDR3 nucleotides: TGTGCCAGCAGTTTCTTCTTGGACAGGAGGAACGAGCAGTTCTTC.